What follows are 9 T cell receptor beta chains derived from one specimen sequenced in a study of blood T cell repertoires in COVID-19. TCRdb keeps only in-frame clones here, not all; method: immunoSEQ multiplex PCR. This sample has about 380,000 clones, with over 65% found just once. Sequencing was performed on peripheral blood. Receptors were obtained from a human donor with acute or convalescent COVID-19. The donor label of this sample is uncertain.

This chain connects TRBV2 to TRBJ2-4, with TRBD1 matching over 12 bases. The V segment lost 0 bases and the J segment 0 bases; nucleotides outside the gene matches: 9. Germline V gives CDR1 SNHLY, CDR2 FYNNEI. CDR3 length: 20 residues. The CDR3, as DNA: TGTGCCAGCAGTGAAGCGGGACAGGGGGCCCACGGTCTAGCCAAAAACATTCAGTACTTC. Its translation: CASSEAGQGAHGLAKNIQYF.

In DNA form, the CDR3 reads TGTGCCAGCAGACCTACAGGGGGGTACTATGGCTACACCTTC. Encoded protein: CASRPTGGYYGYTF. The chain employs TRBV6-2 or TRBV6-3 and TRBJ1-2, with TRBD1 identical over 8 bases. V lost 6 bases and J lost 3; bases outside the gene matches: 6. The CDR3 length is 14 residues. Per germline, CDR1 MNHEY and CDR2 SVGEGT.

This clone was seen ten or more times. The rearrangement uses TRBV4-1 and TRBJ2-1; TRBD2 matches at 11 bases. Germline loops: CDR1 MGHRA, CDR2 YSYEKL. The trim removed 3 bases at V and 6 bases at J, leaving 4 bases unmatched. CDR3 length: 15 residues. The CDR3 protein is CASSQLAGGRNEQFF. CDR3 coding DNA: TGCGCCAGCAGCCAGCTAGCGGGAGGTCGCAATGAGCAGTTCTTC.

A few counts support this clone. The rearrangement uses TRBV6-7 and TRBJ1-1; TRBD1 might be the D (5 bases). TRBV6-7 is reported as an ORF; its role is uncertain. The CDR3 runs to 18 residues. V lost 0 bases and J 1 base, leaving 18 bases between the germline ends. The CDR3 spells CASSYSTDTAKRNTEAFF. CDR3 sequence (DNA): TGTGCCAGCAGTTACTCGACGGACACCGCGAAAAGGAACACTGAAGCTTTCTTT.

The chain combines TRBV11-2 with TRBJ2-5, with a possible D match to TRBD1 (5 bases). Deletions cut 0 bases from V and 7 bases from J, with 9 bases between. Germline assignment: CDR1 SGHAT and CDR2 FQNNGV. This CDR3 is 13 amino acids long. The CDR3 nucleotides read TGTGCCAGCAGCTTAGATCCCACAGGGACCCAGTACTTC. It translates to CASSLDPTGTQYF. Supplemented by reference TRBV11-2 and TRBJ2-5, the full variable domain reads EAGVAQSPRYKIIEKRQSVAFWCNPISGHATLYWYQQILGQGPKLLIQFQNNGVVDDSQLPKDRFSAERLKGVDSTLKIQPAKLEDSAVYLCASSLDPTGTQYFGPGTRLLVL.

The rearrangement links TRBV6-6 to TRBJ1-2, with unresolved D. The CDR3 is made up of 13 amino acids. Per the germline V gene, CDR1 is MNHNY and CDR2 is SVGAGI (reference sequence). V gave up 6 bases and J gave up 2 bases, with 10 bases separating them. As DNA, the CDR3 is TGTGCCAGCAGCCCCACTTTCAACTATGGCTACACCTTC. This codes for CASSPTFNYGYTF.

The genes are TRBV2 and TRBJ1-2, with 7 bases aligning to TRBD1. There are 13 residues in the CDR3. The V gene end was trimmed by 3 bases and the J gene end by 3 bases; junction bases not matched to a gene: 1. The germline V gene has CDR1 SNHLY and CDR2 FYNNEI. CDR3: CASSEQGDYGYTF. The DNA for the CDR3 is TGTGCCAGCAGTGAGCAGGGGGACTATGGCTACACCTTC. Complete variable domain (other parts from reference TRBV2 and TRBJ1-2): EPEVTQTPSHQVTQMGQEVILRCVPISNHLYFYWYRQILGQKVEFLVSFYNNEISEKSEIFDDQFSVERPDGSNFTLKIRSTKLEDSAMYFCASSEQGDYGYTFGSGTRLTVV.

V and J are TRBV2 and TRBJ1-2; 8 bases line up with TRBD1. The junction had 5 bases not matched to a gene; V was cut back by 3 bases and J by 8 bases. This CDR3 comprises 13 residues. CDR1 is SNHLY and CDR2 is FYNNEI in the germline V gene. In nucleotides, the CDR3 is TGTGCCAGCAGTGACAGGGGGCGTGGGGGCTACACCTTC. Its translation is CASSDRGRGGYTF.

The rearrangement uses TRBV15 and TRBJ1-1; no firm D call. Per germline, CDR1 LNHNV and CDR2 YYDKDF (reference sequence). V was trimmed by 0 bases and J by 4 bases, leaving 6 bases between them. This CDR3 region has 13 residues. The CDR3 is CATSREKSTEAFF. CDR3 bases: TGTGCCACCAGCAGAGAGAAGAGCACTGAAGCTTTCTTT.